The present TCR beta chain was sequenced within a study of a mutant IDH1 vaccine in newly diagnosed glioma. Looking at the study overall: There were approximately 60% males and about 38% females among treated patients, whose mean age was approximately 38 years. Earlier care involved radiotherapy, temozolomide, or both, and the majority received both. Study outcomes and limitations: Altogether, approximately 93% of patients exhibited vaccine-induced immune responses.

Germline V CDR1 and CDR2: LNHDA, SQIVND (reference sequence). V lost 5 bases, J lost 2 bases, and 13 bases lay in between. The CDR3 spans 14 residues. The repertoire was sequenced with immunoSEQ multiplex PCR; TCRdb's copy has only in-frame clones and lacks some. The sample has around 82,000 clones, about 80% seen once. Of note for this clone: Its matching antigen is unknown.

The time point is: baseline, week 1 (first vaccination visit). The treatment: pre-vaccination baseline after standard-of-care therapy. Astrocytomas that were new, WHO grade 3 or 4, IDH1-mutant and ATRX-lost were present in the donors. This receptor was identified in a man in his forties with glioma. Some clones in this sample may be carry-over from other donors' samples. The chain is built from TRBV19 and TRBJ2-7; no clear D. The starting material was PBMCs, obtained from a glioma patient treated with radiotherapy, temozolomide or both. CDR3 bases: TGTGCCAGTAGTCCGGTCCGGAACCCCTACGAGCAGTACTTC. Amino acid sequence: CASSPVRNPYEQYF. The variable domain in full, with the rest retrieved from reference TRBV19 and TRBJ2-7, is DGGITQSPKYLFRKEGQNVTLSCEQNLNHDAMYWYRQDPGQGLRLIYYSQIVNDFQKGDIAEGYSVSREKKESFPLTVTSAQKNPTAFYLCASSPVRNPYEQYFGPGTRLTVT.